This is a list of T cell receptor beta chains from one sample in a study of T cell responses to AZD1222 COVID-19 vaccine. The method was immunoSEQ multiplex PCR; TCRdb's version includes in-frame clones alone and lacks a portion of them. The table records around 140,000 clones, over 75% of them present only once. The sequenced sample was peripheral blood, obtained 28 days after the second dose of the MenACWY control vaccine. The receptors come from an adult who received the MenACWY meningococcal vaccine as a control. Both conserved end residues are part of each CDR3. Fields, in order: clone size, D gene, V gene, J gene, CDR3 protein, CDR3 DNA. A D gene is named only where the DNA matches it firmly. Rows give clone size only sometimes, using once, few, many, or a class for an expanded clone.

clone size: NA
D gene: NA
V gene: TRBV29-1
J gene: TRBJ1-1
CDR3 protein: CSVEVRGKAEAFF
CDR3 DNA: TGCAGCGTTGAAGTTAGGGGGAAGGCTGAAGCTTTCTTT

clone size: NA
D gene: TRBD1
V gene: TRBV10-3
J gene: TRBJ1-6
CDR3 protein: CAIQGVARSPLHF
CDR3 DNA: TGTGCCATCCAGGGGGTAGCGCGGTCACCCCTCCACTTT

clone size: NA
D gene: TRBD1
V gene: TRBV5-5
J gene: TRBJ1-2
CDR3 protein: CASSIRYGQGHDGYTF
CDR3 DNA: TGTGCCAGCAGCATACGCTATGGACAGGGGCACGATGGCTACACCTTC

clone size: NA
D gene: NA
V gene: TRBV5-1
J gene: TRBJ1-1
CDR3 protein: CASSETGEAFF
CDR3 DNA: TGCGCCAGCAGCGAAACAGGGGAAGCTTTCTTT

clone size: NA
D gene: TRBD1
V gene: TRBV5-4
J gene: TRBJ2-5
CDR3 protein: CASSYGQEQETQYF
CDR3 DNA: TGTGCCAGCAGCTACGGACAGGAACAAGAGACCCAGTACTTC

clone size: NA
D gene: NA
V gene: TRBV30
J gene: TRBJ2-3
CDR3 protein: CAWSVGLATDTQYF
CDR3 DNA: TGTGCCTGGAGTGTAGGGCTAGCAACAGATACGCAGTATTTT

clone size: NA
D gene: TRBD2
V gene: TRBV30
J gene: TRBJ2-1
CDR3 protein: CAWSVWGRLAGPASYNEQFF
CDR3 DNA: TGTGCCTGGAGTGTATGGGGGAGGCTAGCGGGACCAGCCTCCTACAATGAGCAGTTCTTC

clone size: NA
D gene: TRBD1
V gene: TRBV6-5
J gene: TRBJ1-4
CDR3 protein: CASSPLGQGNEKLFF
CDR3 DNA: TGTGCCAGCAGTCCCTTGGGACAGGGAAATGAAAAACTGTTTTTT

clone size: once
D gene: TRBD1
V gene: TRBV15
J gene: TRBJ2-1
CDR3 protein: CATSNDRGYEQFF
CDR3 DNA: TGTGCCACCAGCAATGACAGGGGCTATGAGCAGTTCTTC

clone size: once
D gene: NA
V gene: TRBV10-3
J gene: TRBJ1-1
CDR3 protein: CAISGGNLNTEAFF
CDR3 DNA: TGTGCCATCAGTGGGGGAAACCTGAACACTGAAGCTTTCTTT

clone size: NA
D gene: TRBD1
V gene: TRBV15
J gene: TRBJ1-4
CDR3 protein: CATSTGQGAGEKLFF
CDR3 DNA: TGTGCCACCAGTACCGGACAGGGGGCAGGTGAAAAACTGTTTTTT

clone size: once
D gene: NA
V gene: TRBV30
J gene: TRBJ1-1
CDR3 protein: CAWSRGGFSNTEAFF
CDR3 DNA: TGTGCCTGGAGTAGGGGGGGGTTCTCGAACACTGAAGCTTTCTTT

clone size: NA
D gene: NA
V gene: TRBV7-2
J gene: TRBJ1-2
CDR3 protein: CASSLGLRGQFHGYTF
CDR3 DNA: TGTGCCAGCAGCTTAGGCTTGCGGGGACAATTTCATGGCTACACCTTC

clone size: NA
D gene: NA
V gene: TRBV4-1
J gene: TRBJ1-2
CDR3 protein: CASSQPRAGMGYGYTF
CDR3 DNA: TGCGCCAGCAGCCAACCTCGTGCGGGAATGGGCTATGGCTACACCTTC

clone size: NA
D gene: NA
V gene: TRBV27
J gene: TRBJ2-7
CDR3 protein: CASSSVYEQYF
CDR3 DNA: TGTGCCAGCAGTTCAGTCTACGAGCAGTACTTC

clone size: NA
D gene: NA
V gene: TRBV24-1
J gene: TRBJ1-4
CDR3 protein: CATSATNEKLFF
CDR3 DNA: TGTGCCACCTCGGCAACTAATGAAAAACTGTTTTTT

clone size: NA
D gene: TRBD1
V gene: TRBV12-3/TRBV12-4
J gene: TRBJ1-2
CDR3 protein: CASSLLQGGGYTF
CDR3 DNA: TGTGCCAGCAGTTTATTACAGGGGGGAGGCTACACCTTC

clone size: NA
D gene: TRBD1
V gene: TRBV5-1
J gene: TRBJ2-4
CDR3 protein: CASSMTGGKNIQYF
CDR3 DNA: TGCGCCAGCAGTATGACAGGGGGTAAAAACATTCAGTACTTC

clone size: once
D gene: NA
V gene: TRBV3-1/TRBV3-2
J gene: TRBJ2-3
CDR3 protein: CASSPRIDTQYF
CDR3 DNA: TGTGCCAGCAGCCCAAGGATAGATACGCAGTATTTT

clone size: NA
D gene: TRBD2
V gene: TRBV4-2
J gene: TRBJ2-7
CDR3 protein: CASSQVGGSSYEQYF
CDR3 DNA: TGTGCCAGCAGCCAAGTCGGGGGGAGCTCCTACGAGCAGTACTTC

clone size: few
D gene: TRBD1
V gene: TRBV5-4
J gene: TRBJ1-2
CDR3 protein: CASSYPDRDGYGYTF
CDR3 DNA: TGTGCCAGCAGCTACCCAGACAGGGACGGCTATGGCTACACCTTC

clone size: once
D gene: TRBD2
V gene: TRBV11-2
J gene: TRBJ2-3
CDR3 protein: CASSFTAGGTDTQYF
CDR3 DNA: TGTGCCAGCAGCTTCACAGCGGGGGGCACAGATACGCAGTATTTT

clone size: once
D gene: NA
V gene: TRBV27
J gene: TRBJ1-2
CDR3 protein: CASSTNRDRGNGYTF
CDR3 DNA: TGTGCCAGCAGTACCAACAGGGATCGGGGGAATGGCTACACCTTC

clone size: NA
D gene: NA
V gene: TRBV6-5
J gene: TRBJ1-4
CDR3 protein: CASSYMGTANEKLFF
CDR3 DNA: TGTGCCAGCAGTTATATGGGGACGGCTAATGAAAAACTGTTTTTT

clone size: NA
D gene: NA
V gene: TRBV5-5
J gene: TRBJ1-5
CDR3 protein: CASSSTGRETQPQHF
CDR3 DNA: TGTGCCAGCAGCTCAACGGGCAGGGAAACTCAGCCCCAGCATTTT

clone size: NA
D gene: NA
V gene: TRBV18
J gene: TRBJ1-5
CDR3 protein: CASSLTGPQHGGKHF
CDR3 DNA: TGTGCCAGCTCACTAACCGGGCCCCAACATGGGGGAAAGCATTTT

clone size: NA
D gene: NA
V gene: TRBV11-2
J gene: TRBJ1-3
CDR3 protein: CASSTTGFGSGNTIYF
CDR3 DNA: TGTGCCAGCAGCACCACAGGTTTTGGCTCTGGAAACACCATATATTTT

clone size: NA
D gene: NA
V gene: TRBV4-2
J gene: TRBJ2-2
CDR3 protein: CASSHRTNTGELFF
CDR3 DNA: TGTGCCAGCAGCCACAGGACTAACACCGGGGAGCTGTTTTTT

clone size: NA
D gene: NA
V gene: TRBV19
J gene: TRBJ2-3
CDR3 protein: CASSPPGPDTQYF
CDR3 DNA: TGTGCCAGTAGTCCGCCCGGACCGGATACGCAGTATTTT

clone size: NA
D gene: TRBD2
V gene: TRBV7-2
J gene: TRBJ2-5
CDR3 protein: CASSLNGRMGETQYF
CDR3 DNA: TGTGCCAGCAGCTTAAACGGGAGGATGGGAGAGACCCAGTACTTC

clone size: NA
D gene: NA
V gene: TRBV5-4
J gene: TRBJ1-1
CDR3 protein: CASGPRGLNTEAFF
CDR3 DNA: TGTGCCAGCGGCCCTAGAGGGTTGAACACTGAAGCTTTCTTT

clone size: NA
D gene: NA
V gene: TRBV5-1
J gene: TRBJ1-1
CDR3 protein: CASGAVGVSGTEAFF
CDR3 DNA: TGCGCCAGCGGTGCAGTGGGGGTAAGTGGAACTGAAGCTTTCTTT